Listed here is a single T cell receptor beta chain. The CDR3 covers 13 residues. Germline V lookup: CDR1 SQVTM, CDR2 ANQGSEA. V dropped 2 bases and J dropped 5 bases, with 13 bases sitting between them. The sample originates from a study of blood T cell repertoires in COVID-19. As for the study in general: Acute-phase and convalescent COVID-19 samples originated in the United States, Italy and Spain. The analysed material was cDNA or gDNA that came from T cells, B-cell-depleted T cells, or PBMCs.

Per the authors' pipeline: By means of reference gene primer amplification, nucleated cell counts were estimated. Measured with immunoSEQ multiplex PCR; TCRdb has only the in-frame clones, and not every one. V, J and clone size were drawn from that table, and D and trimming were deduced from the DNA. The sample contains some 93,000 clones, 80% to 90% of which appear only once. The chain carries TRBV29-1 and TRBJ2-7, with D tentatively TRBD2 (5 bases). The source is a man between 60 and 70 years old with acute or convalescent COVID-19. Sequenced sample: peripheral blood. The CDR3 coding sequence is TGCAGCGTTGAATTTGCGGGTATCAACGAGCAGTACTTC. Amino acid sequence: CSVEFAGINEQYF.